Reported below is one T cell receptor (beta chain). This clonotype has ten or more counts. Which antigen it targets is not known. Base qualities are not recorded, but no much larger clone differs from it by a single base. The germline V gene encodes CDR1 SGHRS and CDR2 YFSETQ. Germline trimming amounts to 7 bases on V and 7 bases on J, with 5 as the count of junction bases outside the gene matches. Inclusive of the bounding cysteine and phenylalanine, the CDR3 is 12 residues long. Of the read, only the CDR3 DNA is kept; its 36 bases are in frame from base 1. These data originate in a study of early T cells in non-severe SARS-CoV-2 infection (dated by TCRdb to about 2021). Regarding the study in general: Because TCR sequencing was done on bulk RNA from unsorted whole blood, the alpha and beta chains could not be paired. The research as a whole found: VDJdb matching was skewed toward anti-spike CD8 responses and likely underestimated virus-specific expansions, missing private and CD4 specificities.

Set within a cohort of healthcare workers in London, UK, this nested case-control study involved weekly PCR testing of nasopharyngeal swabs along with blood sampling. Between 23 and 31 March 2020, the week of the UK lockdown, healthcare workers were enrolled and then followed up weekly for as long as 16 weeks. The library was generated by 5' RACE. Sequencing was performed on a NextSeq 500. In the TCR library protocol, unique molecular identifiers were attached to individual cDNA molecules to correct for PCR bias and sequencing error. TCR alpha and beta chains were both sequenced, and the abundances of alpha and beta sequences in each sample were closely correlated with each other. In the authors' own workflow: V gene, J gene and CDR3 annotation of TCR sequences was performed with Decombinator V4. TCRs were defined as expanded if a significant change between any two time points was detected under a Poisson model with p below 0.0001. Abundances of TCRs were expressed as counts per million after normalisation to the total number of TCRs sequenced in each sample. MAIT TCRs were defined by TRAV1-2 paired with TRAJ12, TRAJ20 or TRAJ33, and iNKT TCRs by TRAV10 paired with TRAJ18. VDJdb, accessed on 1 November 2021, was searched for TCRs annotated for CMV, EBV and SARS-CoV-2, and TCRs annotated for more than one antigen were excluded. TCRdb trimmed public reads at Q25 via fastp, called clones via MiXCR and kept in-frame beta chains. Every distinct CDR3 protein forms one entry, paired with its most common genes and DNA. The V and J calls come from TCRdb's annotation, not from the publication. The sample contains roughly 45,000 distinct CDR3 sequences, around 4% of them found a single time. The top ten hold around 6% of the sample.

The source material was whole blood. The chain joins TRBV5-1 to TRBJ2-7; 10 bases in between match TRBD1. This receptor was obtained from an adult who was a healthcare worker with PCR-confirmed SARS-CoV-2 infection or an uninfected control (not recorded which). The DNA is TGCGCCAGCGGGGACAGGGGTTCGGAGCAGTACTTC. This translates into CASGDRGSEQYF.